This T cell receptor (beta chain) was sequenced during a study of Graves' ophthalmopathy and Graves' hyperthyroidism. Study-wide context: Hyperthyroidism qualified as stable when ophthalmopathy did not develop within 18 months of follow-up.

As the template, RNA transcripts were used to amplify TCR beta CDR3 regions. HTBI primers were employed in first-round RT-PCR, then a second-round multiplex PCR followed. One entry per CDR3 protein, called by TCRdb with MiXCR from the multiplex PCR reads. The repertoire includes around 1.1 million distinct CDR3 sequences, 36% of them detected once, and roughly 11% sits in the top ten. Ineligible for inclusion were patients with other autoimmune diseases, uncontrolled infections, pregnancy or lactation. Clinical symptoms, serum thyroxine, TRAb, thyroid ultrasound and orbital computed tomography were relied on for diagnosis. This clonotype was obtained from an adult man with Graves' hyperthyroidism. The sequenced sample was peripheral blood or thyroid tissue (not recorded which).

The CDR3 region has the DNA TGTGCCAGCAGGGGAGTTAGGGATCAGCCCCAGCATTTT. It yields the protein CASRGVRDQPQHF. The J gene is TRBJ1-5, the V gene TRBV6-1, with no clear D. Germline V lookup: CDR1 MNHNS, CDR2 SASEGT. The CDR3 loop spans 13 amino acids. V lost 6 bases and J 5 bases, leaving 11 bases between the germline ends.